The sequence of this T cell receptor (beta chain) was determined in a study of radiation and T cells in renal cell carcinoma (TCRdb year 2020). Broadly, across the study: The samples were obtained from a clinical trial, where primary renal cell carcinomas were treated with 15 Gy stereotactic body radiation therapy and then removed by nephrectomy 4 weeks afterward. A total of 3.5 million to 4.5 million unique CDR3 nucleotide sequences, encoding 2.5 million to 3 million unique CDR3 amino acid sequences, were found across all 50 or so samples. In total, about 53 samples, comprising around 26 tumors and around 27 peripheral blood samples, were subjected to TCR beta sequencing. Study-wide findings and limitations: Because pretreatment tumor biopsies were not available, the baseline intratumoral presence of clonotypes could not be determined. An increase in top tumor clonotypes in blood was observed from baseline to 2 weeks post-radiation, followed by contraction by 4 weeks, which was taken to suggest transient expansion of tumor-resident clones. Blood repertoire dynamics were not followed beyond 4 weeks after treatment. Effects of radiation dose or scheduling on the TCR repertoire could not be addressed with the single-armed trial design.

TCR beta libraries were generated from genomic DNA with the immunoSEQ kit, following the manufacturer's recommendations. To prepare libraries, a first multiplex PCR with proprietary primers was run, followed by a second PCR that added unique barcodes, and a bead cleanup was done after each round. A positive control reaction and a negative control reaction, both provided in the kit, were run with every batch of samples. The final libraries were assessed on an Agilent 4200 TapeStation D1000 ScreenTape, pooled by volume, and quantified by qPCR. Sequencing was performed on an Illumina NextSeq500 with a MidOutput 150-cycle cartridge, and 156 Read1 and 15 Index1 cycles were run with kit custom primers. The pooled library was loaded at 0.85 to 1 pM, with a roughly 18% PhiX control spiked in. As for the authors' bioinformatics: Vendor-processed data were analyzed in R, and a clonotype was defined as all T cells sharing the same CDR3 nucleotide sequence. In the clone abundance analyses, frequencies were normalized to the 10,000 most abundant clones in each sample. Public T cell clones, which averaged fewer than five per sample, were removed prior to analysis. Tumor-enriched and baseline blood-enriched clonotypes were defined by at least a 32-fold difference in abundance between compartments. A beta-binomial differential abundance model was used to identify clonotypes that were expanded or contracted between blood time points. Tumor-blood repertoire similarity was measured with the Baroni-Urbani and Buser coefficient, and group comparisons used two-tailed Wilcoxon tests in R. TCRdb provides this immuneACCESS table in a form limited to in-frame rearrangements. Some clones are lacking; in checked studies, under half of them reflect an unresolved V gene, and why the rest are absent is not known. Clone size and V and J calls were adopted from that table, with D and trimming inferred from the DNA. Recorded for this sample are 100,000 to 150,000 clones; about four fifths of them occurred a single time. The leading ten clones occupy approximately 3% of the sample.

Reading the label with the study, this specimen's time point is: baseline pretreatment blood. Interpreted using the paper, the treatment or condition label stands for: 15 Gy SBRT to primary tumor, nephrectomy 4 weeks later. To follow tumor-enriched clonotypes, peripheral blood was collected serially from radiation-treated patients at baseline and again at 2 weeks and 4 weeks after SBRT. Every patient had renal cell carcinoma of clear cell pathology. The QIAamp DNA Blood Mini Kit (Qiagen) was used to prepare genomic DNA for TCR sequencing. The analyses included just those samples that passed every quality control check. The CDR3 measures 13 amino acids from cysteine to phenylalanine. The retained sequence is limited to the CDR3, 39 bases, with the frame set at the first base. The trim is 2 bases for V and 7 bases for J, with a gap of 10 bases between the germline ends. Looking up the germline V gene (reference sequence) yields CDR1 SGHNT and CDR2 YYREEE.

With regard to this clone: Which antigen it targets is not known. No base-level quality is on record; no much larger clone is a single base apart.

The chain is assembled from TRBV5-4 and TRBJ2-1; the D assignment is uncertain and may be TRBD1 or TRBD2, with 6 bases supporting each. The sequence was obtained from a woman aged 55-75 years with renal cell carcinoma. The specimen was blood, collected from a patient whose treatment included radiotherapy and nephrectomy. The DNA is TGTGCCAGCAGCTTACAGGGAGGAAATGAGCAGTTCTTC. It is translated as CASSLQGGNEQFF.